This T cell receptor (beta chain) was retrieved from a study of cytomegalovirus exposure and HLA in healthy donors. Healthy bone marrow donors made up the cohort. 60 Vbeta and 13 Jbeta primers were used in PCR. Sequencing was performed with immunoSEQ multiplex PCR; in TCRdb, only in-frame clones are kept and a portion is missing. The sample comprises 150,000 to 200,000 clones, 87% of which are singletons, and around 1% rests with the top ten. The CDR3 is 18 residues long. V was pared by 2 bases and J by 8 bases, with 10 bases of the junction left unmatched. This receptor was taken from a boy aged 2 to 10 in good health and CMV-seronegative. The specimen sequenced was PBMCs. The chain joins TRBV23-1 to TRBJ1-6; 12 positions match TRBD1. TRBV23-1 is flagged as an ORF with uncertain function. The CDR3 region has the DNA TGCGCCAGCAGTCAAGGATCCGGGACAGGGGGCCGGTATTCACCCCTCCACTTT. Translated: CASSQGSGTGGRYSPLHF.